These T cell receptor beta chains were read from a single sample in a study of blood T cell repertoires in COVID-19. Sequencing was performed with immunoSEQ multiplex PCR; in TCRdb, only in-frame clones are kept and a portion is missing. The sample holds around 220,000 clones; about four fifths are singletons and the top ten take approximately 8%. Input material: peripheral blood. The receptors stem from a woman older than 75 with COVID-19, enrolled during active disease. The CDR3 runs from the conserved cysteine through the conserved F or W. The D gene is left open where the match is weak. Clone size is stated in some rows and not others, as once, few, many or a class when expanded.

j_call clone_size v_call d_call cdr3_aa cdr3_nt
TRBJ2-5 . TRBV18 . CASSPPMEETQYF TGTGCCAGCTCACCACCTATGGAGGAGACCCAGTACTTC
TRBJ1-4 . TRBV19 TRBD1 CASRTGDEKLFF TGTGCCAGCAGGACAGGGGATGAAAAACTGTTTTTT
TRBJ2-1 . TRBV5-1 TRBD2 CASSSTSGYYNEQFF TGCGCCAGCAGCTCGACTAGCGGATACTACAATGAGCAGTTCTTC
TRBJ2-5 . TRBV21-1 . CASSNDRGPWRETQYF TGTGCCAGCAGCAACGACAGGGGGCCATGGAGGGAGACCCAGTACTTC
TRBJ2-7 . TRBV19 . CASSITWEPSYEQYF TGTGCCAGTAGTATTACGTGGGAGCCCTCCTACGAGCAGTACTTC
TRBJ2-2 . TRBV11-3 TRBD2 CASSLASGAYGGELFF TGTGCCAGCAGCTTGGCTAGCGGGGCGTACGGCGGGGAGCTGTTTTTT
TRBJ2-5 . TRBV9 . CASSVLAGEQETQYF TGTGCCAGCAGCGTCTTGGCGGGTGAACAAGAGACCCAGTACTTC
TRBJ2-3 . TRBV7-7 TRBD1 CASSAAPGQGATDTQYF TGTGCTAGCAGCGCAGCCCCGGGACAGGGGGCCACAGATACGCAGTATTTT
TRBJ2-5 . TRBV7-7 . CASSLSTGYRETQYF TGTGCTAGCAGCTTAAGTACAGGGTATCGGGAGACCCAGTACTTC
TRBJ1-1 few TRBV28 . CASSFVGGTEAFF TGTGCCAGCAGTTTTGTCGGGGGCACTGAAGCTTTCTTT
TRBJ1-1 . TRBV3-1/TRBV3-2 TRBD1 CASSQPGGGTEAFF TGTGCCAGCAGCCAGCCAGGGGGCGGCACTGAAGCTTTCTTT
TRBJ1-3 . TRBV5-4 TRBD1 CASSLAARQGSGNTIYF TGTGCCAGCAGCTTGGCCGCTCGACAGGGGTCAGGAAACACCATATATTTT
TRBJ2-3 . TRBV5-5 . CASSLEGIDTQYF TGTGCCAGCAGCTTGGAGGGGATCGATACGCAGTATTTT
TRBJ1-2 . TRBV21-1 . CASSKWDSHRYTF TGTGCCAGCAGCAAATGGGACAGCCATCGCTACACCTTC
TRBJ2-3 . TRBV5-8 . CASSSYQGTDTQYF TGTGCCAGCAGCTCTTACCAGGGCACAGATACGCAGTATTTT
TRBJ2-5 once TRBV18 . CASSGLREETQYF TGTGCCAGCTCAGGTTTGCGAGAAGAGACCCAGTACTTC
TRBJ1-1 . TRBV11-2 . CASSLGFGQSDEAFF TGTGCCAGCAGCTTAGGTTTTGGACAGTCCGATGAAGCTTTCTTT
TRBJ1-4 . TRBV11-2 TRBD1 CASSSPQGANEKLFF TGTGCCAGCAGCTCCCCACAGGGGGCGAACGAAAAACTGTTTTTT
TRBJ2-6 . TRBV1 . CTSSPRPPSGDCFTGANVLTF TGCACCAGCAGCCCCCGCCCCCCTAGCGGGGATTGCTTCACTGGGGCCAACGTCCTGACTTTC
TRBJ2-2 . TRBV5-4 TRBD2 CASSPSGRVNTGELFF TGTGCCAGCAGCCCTAGCGGGAGGGTGAACACCGGGGAGCTGTTTTTT
TRBJ1-5 few TRBV4-1 . CASSQDRDKNQPQHF TGCGCCAGCAGCCAAGACCGGGACAAAAATCAGCCCCAGCATTTT
TRBJ1-5 . TRBV6-1 . CASSVVGGASYQPQHF TGTGCCAGCAGTGTGGTAGGGGGGGCGAGTTATCAGCCCCAGCATTTT
TRBJ2-7 . TRBV5-6 . CASRAGIASSYEQYF TGTGCCAGCAGGGCGGGTATAGCGAGCTCCTACGAGCAGTACTTC
TRBJ1-2 . TRBV15 TRBD1 CATSTRTGGNYGYTF TGTGCCACCAGCACAAGGACAGGGGGCAACTATGGCTACACCTTC
TRBJ2-2 . TRBV5-1 TRBD1 CASSTGQGATGELFF TGCGCCAGCAGCACCGGACAGGGGGCAACCGGGGAGCTGTTTTTT
TRBJ1-1 . TRBV5-1 . CASSLARSNTEAFF TGCGCCAGCAGCTTGGCGAGATCCAACACTGAAGCTTTCTTT
TRBJ1-2 once TRBV27 TRBD1 CASSLLDRASFFDGYTF TGTGCCAGCAGTCTCCTGGACAGGGCATCCTTCTTTGATGGCTACACCTTC
TRBJ1-1 . TRBV19 TRBD1 CASSVGTGLMAFF TGTGCCAGTAGTGTCGGGACAGGGCTGATGGCTTTCTTT
TRBJ1-4 . TRBV7-2 . CASSLANGINEKLFF TGTGCCAGCAGCTTAGCGAACGGGATTAATGAAAAACTGTTTTTT
TRBJ1-1 . TRBV7-9 . CASNTDGANTEAFF TGTGCCAGCAACACCGATGGGGCGAACACTGAAGCTTTCTTT
TRBJ1-2 . TRBV28 TRBD1 CASNLRGLYGYTF TGTGCCAGCAACCTCAGGGGGCTCTATGGCTACACCTTC
TRBJ2-1 few TRBV18 TRBD1 CASSLSGGVYNEQFF TGTGCCAGCTCACTGTCAGGGGGAGTTTACAATGAGCAGTTCTTC
TRBJ1-3 . TRBV6-1 . CASSEEAGNTIYF TGTGCCAGCAGTGAAGAAGCGGGAAACACCATATATTTT